One and the same sample provided the 25 T cell receptor beta chains below, sequenced in a study of CD8+CD57+ T cells in acquired aplastic anemia. Genomic DNA served as template for TCR beta VDJ and CDR3 profiling. A single record per CDR3 protein comes from TCRdb applying MiXCR to the reads. The data hold 180,000 or so distinct CDR3 sequences, with about 45% observed a single time. Individuals selected for sequencing had exhibited CD8+CD57+ cell expansion on flow cytometry. Sequencing input: sorted CD4+, CD8+, or CD8+CD57+ T cells (not recorded which) from PBMCs. The origin of the receptors is a human donor with aplastic anemia.

This clonotype was detected many times. CDR3 residues: CASSLGVGQGARGYTF. The CDR3 DNA reads TGTGCCAGCAGCTTGGGGGTGGGACAGGGGGCGCGTGGCTACACCTTC. This chain uses TRBV5-5 with TRBJ1-2; 12 nucleotides align to TRBD1. V dropped 0 bases and J dropped 7; count of bases not matched to a gene: 7. CDR3 length: 16 amino acids. Germline V gene data show CDR1 as SGHKS and CDR2 as YYEKEE (reference sequence).

Many counts were recorded for this clonotype. V usage is TRBV19 and J usage is TRBJ2-3; D call uncertain. Trimming stripped 5 bases from V and 0 bases from J, with 12 bases between. CDR1 is LNHDA, CDR2 SQIVND, per germline (reference sequence). The CDR3 sequence is 15 residues long. CDR3 nucleotide sequence: TGTGCCAGTAGTCGAGTAGCCCCTAGCACAGATACGCAGTATTTT. Amino acids: CASSRVAPSTDTQYF. Variable domain in full (rest from reference TRBV19 and TRBJ2-3): DGGITQSPKYLFRKEGQNVTLSCEQNLNHDAMYWYRQDPGQGLRLIYYSQIVNDFQKGDIAEGYSVSREKKESFPLTVTSAQKNPTAFYLCASSRVAPSTDTQYFGPGTRLTVL.

This clonotype was seen at least ten times. The chain couples TRBV3-1 to TRBJ1-6; D is possibly TRBD1 (6 bases). Germline CDR1 LGHDT, CDR2 YNNKEL (reference sequence). The CDR3 is 16 residues long. The V gene lost 1 base and the J gene lost 6 bases, with 13 bases spanning the gap. CDR3 DNA sequence: TGTGCCAGCAGCCAAGTCGGCGGCAGGGGTAATTCACCCCTCCACTTT. It is translated as CASSQVGGRGNSPLHF.

Concerning this clonotype itself: Just one base apart from a much larger clone, this may be a read error. The chain couples TRBV6-1 to TRBJ2-7; D uncertain. CDR3 length: 12 residues. Germline CDR1 reads MNHNS; CDR2 reads SASEGT. The CDR3 sequence: CAASEVSHEQYF. The DNA for the CDR3 is TGCGCCGCCAGCGAGGTCTCCCACGAGCAGTACTTC.

This rearrangement joins TRBV5-5 to TRBJ2-3; D is ambiguous. V gave up 0 bases and J gave up 5 bases, with 7 bases separating them. This CDR3 is built from 13 residues. Germline-derived CDR1 and CDR2 are SGHKS and YYEKEE (reference sequence). CDR3 coding DNA: TGTGCCAGCAGCTTGGCCCGCGGAGATACGCAGTATTTT. It yields the protein CASSLARGDTQYF.

This clonotype was seen ten or more times. CDR3 sequence reads: CSANRVHGYTF. The CDR3 coding sequence is TGCAGTGCTAACAGGGTACATGGCTACACCTTC. V and J are TRBV20-1 and TRBJ1-2, with D possibly matching TRBD1 (6 bases). This CDR3 region has 11 residues. The germline V gene encodes CDR1 DFQATT and CDR2 SNEGSKA (reference sequence). Trimming removed 4 bases at V and 6 bases at J, with 9 bases between.

As for this clonotype: As the CDR3 is not closed by the conserved phenylalanine or tryptophan, this likely results from a read error. The chain joins TRBV19 to TRBJ1-1, with D uncertain. Trimming stripped 6 bases from V and 1 base from J, with 9 bases between. The CDR3 is 13 amino acids. CDR1 and CDR2 from the germline V gene are LNHDA and SQIVND (reference sequence). CDR3 amino acids: CASSLGPNTEAFL. CDR3 sequence (DNA): TGTGCCAGTAGCCTGGGTCCGAACACTGAAGCTTTCCTT.

The J gene is TRBJ1-2, the V gene TRBV19; 7 bases map to TRBD1. CDR1 and CDR2 from the germline V gene are LNHDA and SQIVND (reference sequence). Germline trimming cut 7 bases from V and 7 bases from J; bases unmatched to any gene: 12. CDR3 size: 14 residues. CDR3 nucleotides: TGTGCCAGTACCCGGCTCGACAGGGAAGGTGGCTACACCTTC. Amino acids: CASTRLDREGGYTF.

On this clonotype: This may be a read error, as it is one base from a much larger clone. The chain uses TRBV7-6 and TRBJ2-1; 9 positions agree with TRBD2. Trimming cost V 1 base and J 7 bases; bases outside gene matches: 14. This CDR3 spans 18 amino acids. Germline CDR1 reads SGHVS; CDR2 reads FNYEAQ. CDR3 sequence reads: CASSLEGRSGGSSNEQFF. CDR3 bases: TGTGCCAGCAGCTTAGAGGGGAGGAGCGGGGGGTCGAGTAATGAGCAGTTCTTC.

This clonotype occurred many times. The V call is TRBV15, the J call TRBJ1-2; D uncertain. V lost 8 bases to trimming and J lost 7 bases, with 17 bases between them. Looked up from germline, CDR1 is LNHNV and CDR2 is YYDKDF (reference sequence). This CDR3 comprises 13 residues. CDR3 loop: CATSAGIGFGYTF. The CDR3 DNA follows: TGTGCCACCTCAGCGGGGATTGGGTTTGGCTACACCTTC.

The chain employs TRBV24-1 and TRBJ2-1; D call uncertain. This CDR3 region has 12 residues. The germline V gene encodes CDR1 KGHDR and CDR2 SFDVKD. Trimming took 4 bases from V and 9 from J, leaving 9 bases between them. The CDR3 sequence is CATSDPDTEQFF. CDR3 sequence (DNA): TGTGCCACCAGTGACCCTGACACTGAGCAGTTCTTC.

The chain is built from TRBV19 and TRBJ2-2; D is uncertain. The germline V gene has CDR1 LNHDA and CDR2 SQIVND (reference sequence). This CDR3 has 11 amino acids. The V gene lost 9 bases and the J gene lost 8 bases, with 10 bases spanning the gap. The CDR3: CASRRAGELFF. In nucleotides, the CDR3 is TGTGCCAGCCGGAGAGCTGGGGAGCTGTTTTTT. Using reference TRBV19 and TRBJ2-2 for the parts outside the CDR3, the full variable domain is DGGITQSPKYLFRKEGQNVTLSCEQNLNHDAMYWYRQDPGQGLRLIYYSQIVNDFQKGDIAEGYSVSREKKESFPLTVTSAQKNPTAFYLCASRRAGELFFGEGSRLTVL.

On this clonotype itself: At one end the junction does not follow the germline gene, possibly because of a read error. The chain has TRBV2 and TRBJ1-1; weak D call: TRBD1 (6 bases). This CDR3 is 16 amino acids long. Germline CDR1 and CDR2: SNHLY and FYNNEI. The DNA of the CDR3 is TGTGCCTGCAGTGCCCGTTTTGGGGGCGAGGACACTGAAGCTTTCTTT. It codes for CACSARFGGEDTEAFF.

This clonotype was counted many times. A junction boundary mismatches the germline segment, possibly from a read error. The chain employs TRBV7-3 and TRBJ2-1, with a tentative D call TRBD1 (7 bases). CDR3 length: 15 residues. Looked up from germline, CDR1 is SGHTA and CDR2 is FQGTGA. The CDR3 DNA reads as TGTGCCAGCAGCTTAGGGGGGACAGCAGACAATCAGCAGTTCTTC. This gives the protein CASSLGGTADNQQFF.

This chain connects TRBV9 to TRBJ1-2; D call uncertain. The ends were cut back, 0 bases at V and 3 bases at J, with 9 bases in the middle. CDR1 SGDLS and CDR2 YYNGEE come from the germline V gene. The CDR3 covers 14 residues. CDR3 nucleotides: TGTGCCAGCAGCGTAGTGGCAGGCGACTATGGCTACACCTTC. Translation gives CASSVVAGDYGYTF.

This clonotype was detected only a few times. The genes are TRBV15 and TRBJ2-1; D is unresolved. This CDR3 is built from 17 residues. Germline CDR1 LNHNV, CDR2 YYDKDF (reference sequence). V was trimmed by 2 bases and J by 3 bases, leaving 17 bases between them. CDR3: CATSRLVGRSGYNEQFF. CDR3 nucleotide sequence: TGTGCCACCAGCAGACTAGTGGGCAGGTCGGGCTACAATGAGCAGTTCTTC.

The chain links TRBV15 to TRBJ2-7; 7 bases are a match to TRBD1. The germline CDR1 and CDR2 sequences are LNHNV and YYDKDF (reference sequence). There are 14 residues in the CDR3. Unmatched junction bases numbered 6, after V lost 0 bases and J lost 7 bases. CDR3 bases: TGTGCCACCAGCAGAGACATACGGACAGGAGAGCAGTACTTC. Translation: CATSRDIRTGEQYF.

The sample holds a few counts of this clonotype. CDR3 DNA: TGTGCCAGCTCACCTTATCAGACAGATACGCAGTATTTT. This translates into CASSPYQTDTQYF. The chain employs TRBV18 and TRBJ2-3; D call uncertain. V gave up 3 bases and J gave up 3 bases, with 7 bases separating them. This CDR3 is 13 amino acids long. Germline CDR1 is KGHSH and CDR2 is LQKENI. Full variable domain (remainder filled in from reference TRBV18 and TRBJ2-3): NAGVMQNPRHLVRRRGQEARLRCSPMKGHSHVYWYRQLPEEGLKFMVYLQKENIIDESGMPKERFSAEFPKEGPSILRIQQVVRGDSAAYFCASSPYQTDTQYFGPGTRLTVL.

Ten or more counts support this clonotype. The J gene is TRBJ1-6, the V gene TRBV5-6, with D unresolved. The germline CDR1 and CDR2 sequences are SGHDT and YYEEEE. Trimming took off 3 bases at V and 3 bases at J, with 10 bases between the two ends. The CDR3 covers 15 residues. The CDR3 DNA follows: TGTGCCAGCAGCTACGGACTAGACTATAATTCACCCCTCCACTTT. Encoded protein: CASSYGLDYNSPLHF.

In its sample, this clonotype was seen many times. The chain carries TRBV12-3 or TRBV12-4 and TRBJ2-1, with 8 nucleotides matching TRBD2. The CDR3 totals 12 residues. J was trimmed by 8 bases and V by 6 bases; bases with no gene match: 3. The CDR3 DNA reads as TGTGCCAGCAGGGCCGGGGGGGATGAGCAGTTCTTC. Amino acid sequence: CASRAGGDEQFF.

The CDR3 DNA is TGCGCCAGCAGCCAAGATTTGGAGGAGAACACTGAAGCTTTCTTT. The encoded protein is CASSQDLEENTEAFF. This rearrangement joins TRBV4-3 to TRBJ1-1; D unresolved. Germline V lookup: CDR1 LGHNA, CDR2 YSLEER. This CDR3 spans 15 amino acids. With 0 bases removed from V and 1 base from J, the gap between germline ends came to 9 bases.

This chain joins TRBV7-3 and TRBJ1-6; 8 positions match TRBD1. In germline, CDR1 is SGHTA, CDR2 FQGTGA. The V gene end was trimmed by 5 bases and the J gene end by 3 bases; junction bases not matched to a gene: 12. The CDR3 is made up of 18 amino acids. The CDR3 region has the DNA TGTGCCAGCAGCAGACGGGACAGGACAGACCGCTATAATTCACCCCTCCACTTT. Translated, it gives CASSRRDRTDRYNSPLHF.

This clonotype occurred many times. The J gene is TRBJ1-1, the V gene TRBV29-1; no definite D call. V lost 1 base to trimming and J lost 4 bases, with 13 bases between them. Germline V gives CDR1 SQVTM, CDR2 ANQGSEA. There are 14 residues in the CDR3. DNA of the CDR3: TGCAGCGTTGAAGGACGGGCAGCGGGCACTGAAGCTTTCTTT. Its protein product is CSVEGRAAGTEAFF.

This clonotype was seen at least ten times. This chain uses TRBV20-1 with TRBJ2-6; 8 bases are shared with TRBD1. The CDR3 contains 16 residues. The germline V gene has CDR1 DFQATT and CDR2 SNEGSKA (reference sequence). The V gene end was trimmed by 5 bases and the J gene end by 0 bases; junction bases not matched to a gene: 6. The CDR3 here is CSASGGLGSGANVLTF. CDR3 bases: TGCAGTGCTTCAGGGGGCTTAGGCTCTGGGGCCAACGTCCTGACTTTC.

This clonotype has a single count. The rearrangement links TRBV12-3 or TRBV12-4 to TRBJ2-2, with D unresolved. This CDR3 spans 15 amino acids. Trimming removed 6 bases from V and 1 base from J, with 12 bases in between. The CDR3 region has the DNA TGTGCCAGCAGCTTGAGACCGATGAACACCGGGGAGCTGTTTTTT. Protein: CASSLRPMNTGELFF.